Each of the 18 T cell receptor beta chains below was sequenced from the same sample in a study of shared clonotypes between healthy human individuals. Produced via immunoSEQ multiplex PCR; TCRdb's table is partial and in-frame only. The sample holds hundreds of thousands of clones, around 96% seen once. Sequenced sample: naive CD4+ T cells sorted from blood. This sample's subset: CD45RA+ positively selected. These receptors all stem from a woman aged 25 to 45 in good health.

This clone was seen a few times. The rearrangement links TRBV19 to TRBJ2-3; D gene unclear. The CDR3 has 12 residues. Trimming left V 6 bases short and J 0 bases short, with 4 bases between. In germline, CDR1 is LNHDA, CDR2 SQIVND (reference sequence). In DNA form, the CDR3 reads TGTGCCAGTAGGACTAGCACAGATACGCAGTATTTT. It is translated as CASRTSTDTQYF.

The rearrangement links TRBV10-2 to TRBJ1-2; no firm D call. V gave up 6 bases and J gave up 4 bases, with 12 bases separating them. CDR1 and CDR2 from the germline V gene are WSHSY and SAAADI. The CDR3 loop spans 13 amino acids. For the CDR3, the DNA is TGCGCCAGCAGCTTGGTCCCCCGCTATGGCTACACCTTC. Translating gives CASSLVPRYGYTF.

The gene calls are TRBV4-2 and TRBJ2-3, with TRBD2 identical over 8 bases. This CDR3 region has 16 residues. The V gene end was trimmed by 0 bases and the J gene end by 2 bases; junction bases not matched to a gene: 4. Per the germline V gene, CDR1 is LGHNA and CDR2 is YNFKEQ. In DNA form, the CDR3 reads TGTGCCAGCAGCCAAGATACTAGCGGTTACACAGATACGCAGTATTTT. Translated: CASSQDTSGYTDTQYF.

V is TRBV15 and J is TRBJ2-5, with D maybe TRBD2 (6 bases). The end of the DNA is better explained by TRBJ2-7, so the J call may be wrong. CDR1 is LNHNV, CDR2 YYDKDF, per germline (reference sequence). The CDR3 runs to 15 residues. The CDR3 loop is CATSRDRGSYSEQYF. The CDR3, as DNA: TGTGCCACCAGCAGAGATCGGGGGAGTTATAGCGAGCAGTACTTC.

The chain joins TRBV19 to TRBJ2-6; no clear D. CDR3 length: 14 residues. Germline loops: CDR1 LNHDA, CDR2 SQIVND (reference sequence). V was trimmed by 7 bases and J by 1 base, leaving 8 bases between them. The CDR3 loop is CASNDGSGANVLTF. The CDR3 nucleotides read TGTGCCAGTAACGACGGGTCTGGGGCCAACGTCCTGACTTTC.

This chain uses TRBV15 with TRBJ1-1, with 11 bases that match TRBD1. The CDR3 contains 14 residues. V lost 9 bases to trimming and J lost 5 bases; unmatched junction nucleotides: 8. CDR1 and CDR2 (germline): LNHNV, YYDKDF (reference sequence). The chain's CDR3 is CATARTGGLTEAFF. DNA of the CDR3: TGTGCCACTGCTAGGACAGGGGGCTTGACTGAAGCTTTCTTT.

This chain connects TRBV25-1 to TRBJ1-2; D possibly corresponds to TRBD1 (6 bases). The germline CDR1 and CDR2 sequences are MGHDK and SYGVNS. This CDR3 has 13 residues. V gave up 7 bases and J gave up 14 bases, with 23 bases separating them. DNA for the CDR3: TGTGCCAGCAATTCAGAAGGGACATCGGCGTTAACCTTC. This translates into CASNSEGTSALTF.

The rearrangement links TRBV5-4 to TRBJ1-2; 8 bases map to TRBD1. The CDR3 totals 13 residues. V gave up 0 bases and J gave up 7 bases; unmatched junction bases: 2. Germline lookup yields CDR1 SGHNT and CDR2 YYREEE (reference sequence). CDR3 amino acids: CASSLAGGAGYTF. The CDR3 bases are TGTGCCAGCAGCTTGGCAGGGGGCGCTGGCTACACCTTC.

The chain has TRBV6-6 and TRBJ2-1; possible D gene TRBD1, 5 bases. Germline loops: CDR1 MNHNY, CDR2 SVGAGI (reference sequence). The CDR3 runs 14 residues. Trimming removed 7 bases from V and 4 bases from J, with 14 bases in between. CDR3 nucleotides: TGTGCCAGCAAGGGGCAAGTCTCGTACAATGAGCAGTTCTTC. This codes for CASKGQVSYNEQFF.

The chain couples TRBV9 to TRBJ2-5, with D hard to call. CDR3 length equals 13 residues. Trimming took 3 bases from V and 5 from J, leaving 11 bases between them. The germline CDR1 and CDR2 sequences are SGDLS and YYNGEE. The CDR3 region is CASSGQDGETQYF. The CDR3 DNA sequence: TGTGCCAGCAGCGGACAAGATGGGGAGACCCAGTACTTC.

This chain uses TRBV29-1 with TRBJ2-5, with D possibly TRBD1 on 5 matching bases. The J call is uncertain, as TRBJ2-7 better fits the DNA end. The CDR3 is 12 residues long. Per the germline V gene, CDR1 is SQVTM and CDR2 is ANQGSEA. CDR3 DNA: TGCAGCGTTGGGACAAACTCCTACGAGCAGTACTTC. Translating it yields CSVGTNSYEQYF.

Concerning this clone itself: Other DNA variants within this sample encode the same CDR3. CDR3 in amino acids: CASSEFGGKETQYF. CDR3 in DNA: TGTGCCAGCAGTGAATTTGGTGGGAAAGAGACCCAGTACTTC. The chain links TRBV6-1 to TRBJ2-5, with D unclear. The CDR3 runs to 14 residues. V dropped 2 bases and J dropped 3 bases, with 10 bases sitting between them. Per germline, CDR1 MNHNS and CDR2 SASEGT.

This chain joins TRBV27 and TRBJ2-7; 8 positions agree with TRBD2. Germline CDR1 MNHEY, CDR2 SMNVEV (reference sequence). After removal of 2 bases from V and 3 bases from J, the junction contained 3 bases not matched to a gene. The CDR3 is made up of 14 amino acids. CDR3 sequence (DNA): TGTGCCAGCAGTTTAAGGCGGGAGGACTACGAGCAGTACTTC. Protein: CASSLRREDYEQYF.

This sequence joins TRBV10-3 and TRBJ1-2; TRBD1 might be the D (6 bases). The CDR3 loop spans 14 amino acids. Germline V CDR1 and CDR2: ENHRY, SYGVKD. The ends were cut back, 5 bases at V and 1 base at J, with 11 bases in the middle. CDR3 bases: TGTGCCATCAGTCAAGTACAGGGTAACTATGGCTACACCTTC. The encoded protein is CAISQVQGNYGYTF.

The chain is built from TRBV7-9 and TRBJ2-7; tentative D call: TRBD1 (6 bases). Trimming shortened V by 1 base and J by 5 bases, and 9 bases separated the two germline ends. The germline CDR1 and CDR2 sequences are SEHNR and FQNEAQ (reference sequence). This CDR3 has 13 residues. CDR3: CASSLGRDNEQYF. CDR3 nucleotides: TGTGCCAGCAGCTTAGGCAGGGACAACGAGCAGTACTTC.

This clone was seen a single time. The chain has TRBV19 and TRBJ2-7; 7 bases agree with TRBD2. The CDR3 spans 13 residues. Unmatched junction bases numbered 4, after V lost 5 bases and J lost 3 bases. Germline CDR1 is LNHDA and CDR2 is SQIVND (reference sequence). CDR3 amino acids: CASSPGGRYEQYF. The CDR3 DNA follows: TGTGCCAGTAGTCCGGGAGGCCGCTACGAGCAGTACTTC.

CDR3: CASSVGGWDTEAFF. The CDR3 DNA follows: TGCGCCAGCAGCGTTGGGGGCTGGGACACTGAAGCTTTCTTT. This chain links TRBV5-1 with TRBJ1-1; possibly TRBD1 for D (6 bases). Germline V CDR1 and CDR2: SGHRS, YFSETQ. The CDR3 is 14 amino acids. V was clipped by 4 bases and J by 3 bases, with 13 bases between them.

The chain employs TRBV2 and TRBJ2-6, with TRBD1 matching 8 bases. Trimming cost V 7 bases and J 0 bases; bases outside gene matches: 8. The CDR3 loop spans 17 amino acids. CDR1 is SNHLY and CDR2 is FYNNEI in the germline V gene. This CDR3 reads CASKRDRFDSGANVLTF. CDR3 bases: TGTGCCAGCAAGAGGGACAGGTTCGACTCTGGGGCCAACGTCCTGACTTTC. The variable domain in full, completed from reference TRBV2 and TRBJ2-6, reads EPEVTQTPSHQVTQMGQEVILRCVPISNHLYFYWYRQILGQKVEFLVSFYNNEISEKSEIFDDQFSVERPDGSNFTLKIRSTKLEDSAMYFCASKRDRFDSGANVLTFGAGSRLTVL.